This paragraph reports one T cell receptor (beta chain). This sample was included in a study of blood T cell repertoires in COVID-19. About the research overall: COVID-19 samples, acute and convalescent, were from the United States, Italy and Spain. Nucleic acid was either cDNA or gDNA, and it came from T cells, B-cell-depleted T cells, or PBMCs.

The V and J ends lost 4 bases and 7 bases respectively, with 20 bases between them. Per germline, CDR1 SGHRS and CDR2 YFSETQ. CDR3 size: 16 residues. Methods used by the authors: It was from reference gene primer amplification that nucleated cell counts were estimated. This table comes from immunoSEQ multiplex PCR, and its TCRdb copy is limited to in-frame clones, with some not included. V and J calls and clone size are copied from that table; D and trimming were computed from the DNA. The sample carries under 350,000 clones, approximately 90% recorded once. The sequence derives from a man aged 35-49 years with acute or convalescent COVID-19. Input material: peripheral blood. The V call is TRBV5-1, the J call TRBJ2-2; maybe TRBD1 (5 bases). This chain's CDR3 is CASSPDGAPGVGELFF. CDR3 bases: TGCGCCAGCAGCCCGGATGGGGCCCCGGGTGTCGGGGAGCTGTTTTTT.